These T cell receptor beta chains were read from a single sample in a study of T cells in Graves' hyperthyroidism and ophthalmopathy. TCRdb re-called the multiplex PCR reads with MiXCR, one entry per CDR3 protein. The sample holds around 350,000 distinct CDR3 sequences, approximately 13% seen once. The sample taken for sequencing was blood. The receptors come from a woman aged 18-29 years with Graves' hyperthyroidism. The CDR3 runs from the conserved cysteine through the conserved F or W. The D gene is left open where the match is weak. Part of the rows lack a size; the others show once, few, many or a class for expanded clones.

D gene: -; V gene: TRBV9; clone size: -; J gene: TRBJ1-2; CDR3 DNA: TGTGCCAGCACCCGACAGGTCTATGGCTACACCTTC; CDR3 protein: CASTRQVYGYTF
D gene: TRBD2; V gene: TRBV6-2/TRBV6-3; clone size: -; J gene: TRBJ2-3; CDR3 DNA: TGTGCCAGCAGTCGACTAGCGGGGGGGCCAATCGCAGATACGCAGTATTTT; CDR3 protein: CASSRLAGGPIADTQYF
D gene: TRBD1; V gene: TRBV7-3; clone size: -; J gene: TRBJ1-3; CDR3 DNA: TGTGCCAGCAGCTTAACCGGACAGGGGTCAAACTCTGGAAACACCATATATTTT; CDR3 protein: CASSLTGQGSNSGNTIYF
D gene: -; V gene: TRBV18; clone size: -; J gene: TRBJ2-5; CDR3 DNA: TGTGCCAGCTCACCGCCGACACCGAGACCAAGAAAAGAGACCCAGTACTTC; CDR3 protein: CASSPPTPRPRKETQYF
D gene: TRBD2; V gene: TRBV16; clone size: many; J gene: TRBJ2-7; CDR3 DNA: TGTGCCAGCAGCCCCGGGACTAGCGGGAGTCTTGGGGCCTACGAGCAGTACTTC; CDR3 protein: CASSPGTSGSLGAYEQYF
D gene: TRBD2; V gene: TRBV7-2; clone size: many; J gene: TRBJ2-7; CDR3 DNA: TGTGCCAGCAGCTTCCAAGCGGGAGCCCCCTACGAGCAGTACTTC; CDR3 protein: CASSFQAGAPYEQYF
D gene: -; V gene: TRBV29-1; clone size: many; J gene: TRBJ2-3; CDR3 DNA: TGCAGCGTTGGGGGCACAGATACGCAGTATTTT; CDR3 protein: CSVGGTDTQYF
D gene: -; V gene: TRBV11-2; clone size: many; J gene: TRBJ1-2; CDR3 DNA: TGTGCCAGCAGCTCAAGCGAGAACTATGGCTACACCTTC; CDR3 protein: CASSSSENYGYTF
D gene: -; V gene: TRBV10-3; clone size: few; J gene: TRBJ2-5; CDR3 DNA: TGTGCCATCAGTGCGGACCAAGAGACCCAGTACTTC; CDR3 protein: CAISADQETQYF
D gene: TRBD1; V gene: TRBV7-9; clone size: many; J gene: TRBJ2-7; CDR3 DNA: TGTGCCAGCAGTCTTGGACAGGGGTTCCACGAGCAGTACTTC; CDR3 protein: CASSLGQGFHEQYF
D gene: -; V gene: TRBV6-1; clone size: -; J gene: TRBJ1-2; CDR3 DNA: TGTGCCAGCAGTGAAATTAAGCGGGGCTACACCTTC; CDR3 protein: CASSEIKRGYTF
D gene: -; V gene: TRBV19; clone size: -; J gene: TRBJ1-2; CDR3 DNA: TGTGCCAGTGGAGGGGGGGGGGGATCGTACTATGGCTACACCTTC; CDR3 protein: CASGGGGGSYYGYTF
D gene: TRBD1; V gene: TRBV5-1; clone size: many; J gene: TRBJ1-3; CDR3 DNA: TGCGCCAGCAGCGGACAGGACTCTGGAAACACCATATATTTT; CDR3 protein: CASSGQDSGNTIYF
D gene: TRBD2; V gene: TRBV3-1; clone size: many; J gene: TRBJ2-3; CDR3 DNA: TGTGCCAGCAGCCAAGTAAAAGCGGGAGATTGGACAGATACGCAGTATTTT; CDR3 protein: CASSQVKAGDWTDTQYF
D gene: -; V gene: TRBV6-1; clone size: many; J gene: TRBJ1-4; CDR3 DNA: TGTGCCAGCACACCGATGGCATATGAAAAACTGTTTTTT; CDR3 protein: CASTPMAYEKLFF
D gene: TRBD2; V gene: TRBV13; clone size: -; J gene: TRBJ2-7; CDR3 DNA: TGTGCCAGCAGCTCCCTCGCGGAGCGGGAGGGCCGCGAGCAGTACTTC; CDR3 protein: CASSSLAEREGREQYF
D gene: -; V gene: TRBV4-1; clone size: -; J gene: TRBJ1-3; CDR3 DNA: TGCGCCAGCAGCCCCCCCCCGGCGAGAAACACCATATATTTT; CDR3 protein: CASSPPPARNTIYF
D gene: TRBD1; V gene: TRBV14; clone size: -; J gene: TRBJ2-5; CDR3 DNA: TGTGCCAGCAGCCGGGCTAGGGCAGGGGGCATGAAGACCCAGTACTTC; CDR3 protein: CASSRARAGGMKTQYF
D gene: TRBD1; V gene: TRBV27; clone size: -; J gene: TRBJ2-1; CDR3 DNA: TGTGCCAGCAGACAACCGACCTGGACAGGGGCGATCAATGAGCAGTTCTTC; CDR3 protein: CASRQPTWTGAINEQFF
D gene: -; V gene: TRBV7-9; clone size: many; J gene: TRBJ2-2; CDR3 DNA: TGTGCCAGCAGCCGGGGTAACACCGGGGAGCTGTTTTTT; CDR3 protein: CASSRGNTGELFF
D gene: -; V gene: TRBV5-6; clone size: many; J gene: TRBJ2-3; CDR3 DNA: TGTGCCAGCAGCCAGGACCCTGGAGGGACAGATACGCAGTATTTT; CDR3 protein: CASSQDPGGTDTQYF
D gene: -; V gene: TRBV19; clone size: -; J gene: TRBJ1-1; CDR3 DNA: TGTGCCAGTAGCCTAGGACGGCTCGGAGCTGAAGCTTTCTTT; CDR3 protein: CASSLGRLGAEAFF
D gene: -; V gene: TRBV27; clone size: many; J gene: TRBJ2-7; CDR3 DNA: TGTGCCAGCAGTTGGGGGGAAGACTACGAGCAGTACTTC; CDR3 protein: CASSWGEDYEQYF
D gene: -; V gene: TRBV9; clone size: many; J gene: TRBJ2-5; CDR3 DNA: TGTGCCAGCAGCCCGGGGGGAACAGGGGACCAAGAGACCCAGTACTTC; CDR3 protein: CASSPGGTGDQETQYF
D gene: -; V gene: TRBV4-1; clone size: few; J gene: TRBJ2-2; CDR3 DNA: TGCGCCAGCAGCCAAGAGCTTTCGAACACCGGGGAGCTGTTTTTT; CDR3 protein: CASSQELSNTGELFF
D gene: TRBD2; V gene: TRBV20-1; clone size: many; J gene: TRBJ2-7; CDR3 DNA: TGCAGTGCTTTTGGGACTACAACCCCCTACGAGCAGTACTTC; CDR3 protein: CSAFGTTTPYEQYF
D gene: -; V gene: TRBV6-1; clone size: many; J gene: TRBJ2-4; CDR3 DNA: TGTGCCAGCAGGTTGACGGACAAAAACATTCAGTACTTC; CDR3 protein: CASRLTDKNIQYF
D gene: -; V gene: TRBV19; clone size: -; J gene: TRBJ2-7; CDR3 DNA: TGTGCCACCCGAGGGGGGTACGAGCAGTACTTC; CDR3 protein: CATRGGYEQYF
D gene: -; V gene: TRBV11-1; clone size: -; J gene: TRBJ2-7; CDR3 DNA: TGTGCCAGCGGCTTACTCGCCTACGAGCAGTACTTC; CDR3 protein: CASGLLAYEQYF
D gene: TRBD2; V gene: TRBV9; clone size: many; J gene: TRBJ2-7; CDR3 DNA: TGTGCCAGCAGCGTAGGTTTAGCGGGAGGCCACGAGCAGTACTTC; CDR3 protein: CASSVGLAGGHEQYF
D gene: TRBD2; V gene: TRBV28; clone size: many; J gene: TRBJ2-1; CDR3 DNA: TGTGCCAGCAGCTATAGCGGGTGGTCCTACAATGAGCAGTTCTTC; CDR3 protein: CASSYSGWSYNEQFF
D gene: -; V gene: TRBV7-2; clone size: -; J gene: TRBJ2-5; CDR3 DNA: TGTGCCAGCAGCTTACTGACGGGTTCCCAAGAGACCCAGTACTTC; CDR3 protein: CASSLLTGSQETQYF
D gene: TRBD1; V gene: TRBV7-9; clone size: many; J gene: TRBJ2-2; CDR3 DNA: TGTGCCAGCAGCACCGACAGGGGTCACCGCTTCACCGGGGAGCTGTTTTTT; CDR3 protein: CASSTDRGHRFTGELFF
D gene: -; V gene: TRBV20-1; clone size: many; J gene: TRBJ1-2; CDR3 DNA: TGCAGTGCTAGAGATACCTGGGGTACTACTAACTATGGCTACACCTTC; CDR3 protein: CSARDTWGTTNYGYTF
D gene: TRBD2; V gene: TRBV5-1; clone size: many; J gene: TRBJ2-1; CDR3 DNA: TGCGCCAGCAGCAGGACTAGCGGGGGGGCTAATGAGCAGTTCTTC; CDR3 protein: CASSRTSGGANEQFF
D gene: -; V gene: TRBV19; clone size: -; J gene: TRBJ2-5; CDR3 DNA: TGTGCCAGTAGGAGCCCAAGGGGGGAAGAGACCCAGTACTTC; CDR3 protein: CASRSPRGEETQYF
D gene: -; V gene: TRBV5-1; clone size: many; J gene: TRBJ2-7; CDR3 DNA: TGCGCCAGCAGCCCCCCGATGGACGAGCAGTACTTC; CDR3 protein: CASSPPMDEQYF
D gene: TRBD1; V gene: TRBV4-3; clone size: -; J gene: TRBJ2-4; CDR3 DNA: TGCGCCAGCAGCCAAGGGGACAGAATCTTAGCCAAAAACATTCAGTACTTC; CDR3 protein: CASSQGDRILAKNIQYF
D gene: -; V gene: TRBV4-3; clone size: many; J gene: TRBJ1-1; CDR3 DNA: TGCGCCAGCAGCCAAGATTCCAGGGGCACTGAAGCTTTCTTT; CDR3 protein: CASSQDSRGTEAFF
D gene: -; V gene: TRBV3-1; clone size: many; J gene: TRBJ1-3; CDR3 DNA: TGTGCCAGCAGCCAAGATCGGGGCTCTGGAAACACCATATATTTT; CDR3 protein: CASSQDRGSGNTIYF
D gene: TRBD2; V gene: TRBV2; clone size: many; J gene: TRBJ2-5; CDR3 DNA: TGTGCCAGCAAGCCTAGCGGGGGGCCACAAGAGACCCAGTACTTC; CDR3 protein: CASKPSGGPQETQYF
D gene: -; V gene: TRBV3-1; clone size: -; J gene: TRBJ2-7; CDR3 DNA: TGTGCCAGCAGCCACGATCCAGGGGCCGGTGAGGGTGGCGAGCAGTACTTC; CDR3 protein: CASSHDPGAGEGGEQYF
D gene: TRBD1; V gene: TRBV12-3/TRBV12-4; clone size: many; J gene: TRBJ1-1; CDR3 DNA: TGTGCCAGCGGGACAGTCATGAACACTGAAGCTTTCTTT; CDR3 protein: CASGTVMNTEAFF
D gene: -; V gene: TRBV7-2; clone size: many; J gene: TRBJ1-2; CDR3 DNA: TGTGCCAGCAGCTTAGTGGGAAGGAGCGGCTACACCTTC; CDR3 protein: CASSLVGRSGYTF
D gene: -; V gene: TRBV24-1; clone size: -; J gene: TRBJ2-1; CDR3 DNA: TGTGCCACCAGTGATTTTTCCGGAAGGGACTACAATGAGCAGTTCTTC; CDR3 protein: CATSDFSGRDYNEQFF
D gene: -; V gene: TRBV5-4; clone size: -; J gene: TRBJ1-1; CDR3 DNA: TGTGCCAGCAGCTTGGCCGAAGGGGGGAAAGCTTTCTTT; CDR3 protein: CASSLAEGGKAFF
D gene: TRBD1; V gene: TRBV20-1; clone size: many; J gene: TRBJ2-7; CDR3 DNA: TGCAGTGCTCACCGACAGGGAACCTACGAGCAGTACTTC; CDR3 protein: CSAHRQGTYEQYF
D gene: -; V gene: TRBV5-1; clone size: many; J gene: TRBJ2-7; CDR3 DNA: TGCGCCAGCAGCCGGGAAGGAATCGGGTACGAGCAGTACTTC; CDR3 protein: CASSREGIGYEQYF
D gene: TRBD2; V gene: TRBV27; clone size: many; J gene: TRBJ2-1; CDR3 DNA: TGTGCCAGCAGTTTGCGACTAGCGGGATTGGGGGCGGGTAATGAGCAGTTCTTC; CDR3 protein: CASSLRLAGLGAGNEQFF
D gene: -; V gene: TRBV28; clone size: many; J gene: TRBJ1-5; CDR3 DNA: TGTGCCAGCAGTTTAGGGTTCCATCAGCCCCAGCATTTT; CDR3 protein: CASSLGFHQPQHF